This TCR beta chain is drawn from a study of T cell repertoires and Cas9 in healthy adults. Measured with immunoSEQ multiplex PCR; TCRdb has only the in-frame clones, and not every one. The sample records approximately 22,000 clones, around 92% being singletons. The CDR3 is 14 amino acids. Deletions cut 3 bases from V and 5 bases from J, with 11 bases between. CDR1 MNHEY and CDR2 SMNVEV come from the germline V gene (reference sequence). Specimen: CD4+ effector T cells (CD127+, CD25-, CD137-, CD154-) from PBMCs; culture status not recorded. The receptor was derived from a human donor in good health. The J gene is TRBJ2-1, the V gene TRBV27; D unclear. The CDR3 is CASSFRPTHNEQFF. In DNA form, the CDR3 reads TGTGCCAGCAGTTTTCGACCAACCCACAATGAGCAGTTCTTC.